This T cell receptor (beta chain) was identified in a study of neurological immune-mediated disorders. The cDNA was generated through 5'RACE incorporating 10-nucleotide random UMIs. TCRdb re-called the 5' RACE reads with MiXCR, one entry per CDR3 protein. Altogether 45,000 or so distinct CDR3 sequences are present, about 6% being singletons, with the ten largest covering about 0.5%. This CDR3 has 12 amino acids. In germline, CDR1 is SGHRS, CDR2 YFSETQ. V was shortened by 3 bases and J by 10 bases, with 11 bases between the two germline ends. The gene calls are TRBV5-1 and TRBJ2-1, with D possibly matching TRBD1 (7 bases). The origin of this receptor is a woman aged 40 to 50 in good health. The sequenced sample was CD4+ T cells from blood. CDR3 in amino acids: CASSSGGSEQFF. The CDR3 bases are TGCGCCAGCAGCTCAGGGGGGAGCGAGCAGTTCTTC.